A selection of T cell receptor beta chains follows, all from one sample in a study of blood T cell repertoires in COVID-19. Assay: immunoSEQ multiplex PCR; the TCRdb copy retains only in-frame clones and omits some. The table shows over 25,000 clones, with around 90% occurring only once. The source material was peripheral blood. These receptors all stem from a human donor in a cohort sampled during active COVID-19. The donor label of this sample is uncertain. Each CDR3 is given with its conserved first and last residue. A D gene is named only where the DNA matches it firmly. For some rows the clone size is stated as once, few or many, or as a class when expanded; others skip it.

J: TRBJ2-7
D: TRBD2
V: TRBV28
size: few
DNA: TGTGCCAGCAGTGTCCCCGCTAGCGGGAGAGACGAGCAGTACTTC
CDR3: CASSVPASGRDEQYF

J: TRBJ2-7
D: -
V: TRBV7-2
size: -
DNA: TGTGCCAGCAGCTTACCCACGAGGAGGGAGCAGTACTTC
CDR3: CASSLPTRREQYF

J: TRBJ2-3
D: TRBD2
V: TRBV6-1
size: few
DNA: TGTGCCAGCAGTGAATCCCAGACTAGCAAGGCGACAGATACGCAGTATTTT
CDR3: CASSESQTSKATDTQYF

J: TRBJ1-1
D: TRBD1
V: TRBV18
size: -
DNA: TGTGCCAGCTCACCCCGGGAGGGGGCGCGATACACTGAAGCTTTCTTT
CDR3: CASSPREGARYTEAFF

J: TRBJ1-1
D: -
V: TRBV5-4
size: few
DNA: TGTGCCAGCAGCTTGGCGGCCCGACAGGCTTTCTTT
CDR3: CASSLAARQAFF

J: TRBJ1-1
D: -
V: TRBV5-1
size: -
DNA: TGCGCCAGTGGAAGCGGCGGGGCTGAAGCTTTCTTT
CDR3: CASGSGGAEAFF

J: TRBJ2-1
D: TRBD2
V: TRBV27
size: once
DNA: TGTGCCACTCACGGGGGGGGCAATGAGCAGTTCTTC
CDR3: CATHGGGNEQFF

J: TRBJ2-1
D: TRBD2
V: TRBV3-1/TRBV3-2
size: -
DNA: TGTGCCAGCAGCCAGAGCGTCACTAGCGGGAGACGTGATGAGCAGTTCTTC
CDR3: CASSQSVTSGRRDEQFF

J: TRBJ2-7
D: -
V: TRBV6-5
size: -
DNA: TGTGCCAGCAGTCGGGTTTTATGGCGGCACTACGAGCAGTACTTC
CDR3: CASSRVLWRHYEQYF

J: TRBJ1-2
D: -
V: TRBV7-9
size: -
DNA: TGTGCCAGCAACCTTCAGGGGTCAGCTAACTATGGCTACACCTTC
CDR3: CASNLQGSANYGYTF

J: TRBJ1-2
D: -
V: TRBV10-3
size: -
DNA: TGTGCCATCACGGGACTTCCCGTGGGCTATGGCTACACCTTC
CDR3: CAITGLPVGYGYTF

J: TRBJ1-6
D: -
V: TRBV5-4
size: -
DNA: TGTGCCAGCAGCTTAGGGACACAAAATAATTCACCCCTCCACTTT
CDR3: CASSLGTQNNSPLHF

J: TRBJ1-2
D: -
V: TRBV5-4
size: few
DNA: TGTGCCAGCAGCGCCGGACAGACTAACTATGGCTACACCTTC
CDR3: CASSAGQTNYGYTF

J: TRBJ2-5
D: -
V: TRBV18
size: once
DNA: TGTGCCAGCTCAACAGGTGACCTGCGGGAGACCCAGTACTTC
CDR3: CASSTGDLRETQYF

J: TRBJ2-7
D: -
V: TRBV10-3
size: -
DNA: TGTGCCATCAGTGGACGGGACACCTACGAGCAGTACTTC
CDR3: CAISGRDTYEQYF

J: TRBJ1-1
D: -
V: TRBV3-1/TRBV3-2
size: -
DNA: TGTGCCAGCAGCGGGACTCATAACACTGAAGCTTTCTTT
CDR3: CASSGTHNTEAFF